This T cell receptor beta chain emerged from a study of blood T cell repertoires in COVID-19. Only in-frame clones appear in the TCRdb table, and some are missing; sequencing was by immunoSEQ multiplex PCR. The repertoire holds approximately 100,000 clones, with around 86% as singletons. V gave up 6 bases and J gave up 7 bases; unmatched junction bases: 7. Germline-derived CDR1 and CDR2 are LNHDA and SQIVND (reference sequence). The CDR3 is 15 residues long. Participants, about 18 to 90 years old, spanned 25 or so US areas. Assignments of participants to cohorts depended upon their own reported clinical history. Two negative PCRs, clearance, or symptom resolution were required of recovered Cohort 3 donors.

The sequencing sample was made of PBMCs or T cells enriched from blood (not recorded which). This clonotype was obtained from a woman in her 50s who had recovered from COVID-19. The chain joins TRBV19 to TRBJ1-6, with 9 bases identical to TRBD1. The CDR3 protein is CASRQGALRNSPLHF. In nucleotides, the CDR3 is TGTGCCAGTAGACAGGGGGCCCTGCGGAATTCACCCCTCCACTTT.